These T cell receptor beta chains were read from a single sample in a study of cytomegalovirus exposure and HLA in healthy donors. TCRdb keeps only in-frame clones here, not all; method: immunoSEQ multiplex PCR. The sample lists approximately 140,000 clones, about 85% seen once, with more than 1.5% in the top ten. Sequenced: PBMCs. The receptor source for this set is a boy between 10 and 17 years old in good health and CMV-seronegative. Both conserved end residues are part of each CDR3. The order of the fields is J gene, D gene, V gene, CDR3 protein, CDR3 DNA. A D gene is named only where the DNA matches it firmly.

J gene: TRBJ2-7
D gene: TRBD2
V gene: TRBV5-1
CDR3 protein: CASSLGLAVTYEQYF
CDR3 DNA: TGCGCCAGCAGCTTGGGACTAGCGGTAACCTACGAGCAGTACTTC

J gene: TRBJ2-7
D gene: TRBD2
V gene: TRBV7-3
CDR3 protein: CASSPTAGLYEQYF
CDR3 DNA: TGTGCCAGCAGCCCGACAGCGGGACTATACGAGCAGTACTTC

J gene: TRBJ2-7
D gene: TRBD2
V gene: TRBV7-2
CDR3 protein: CASSSTSGRVIEQYF
CDR3 DNA: TGTGCCAGCAGCTCGACTAGCGGGAGGGTAATCGAGCAGTACTTC

J gene: TRBJ2-3
D gene: -
V gene: TRBV6-5
CDR3 protein: CASSSPSGTDTQYF
CDR3 DNA: TGTGCCAGCAGTTCACCCTCGGGCACAGATACGCAGTATTTT

J gene: TRBJ2-1
D gene: TRBD2
V gene: TRBV7-6
CDR3 protein: CASSLGTAGNNEQFF
CDR3 DNA: TGTGCCAGCAGCTTAGGAACAGCGGGGAACAATGAGCAGTTCTTC

J gene: TRBJ2-1
D gene: -
V gene: TRBV19
CDR3 protein: CVSSIGGGRHNEQFF
CDR3 DNA: TGTGTCAGTAGTATAGGGGGGGGCCGACACAATGAGCAGTTCTTC

J gene: TRBJ2-7
D gene: TRBD1
V gene: TRBV7-2
CDR3 protein: CASSLDRSHEQYF
CDR3 DNA: TGTGCCAGCAGCCTGGACAGGTCCCACGAGCAGTACTTC

J gene: TRBJ2-5
D gene: TRBD2
V gene: TRBV7-8
CDR3 protein: CASSQGSSGQETQYF
CDR3 DNA: TGTGCCAGCAGTCAAGGGTCTAGCGGCCAAGAGACCCAGTACTTC

J gene: TRBJ2-2
D gene: TRBD2
V gene: TRBV19
CDR3 protein: CASSIRVRSGRHTGELFF
CDR3 DNA: TGTGCCAGTAGTATCAGGGTTCGGAGCGGGAGACACACCGGGGAGCTGTTTTTT

J gene: TRBJ1-2
D gene: -
V gene: TRBV10-3
CDR3 protein: CAITLGQNDGYTF
CDR3 DNA: TGTGCCATCACTCTAGGTCAGAACGATGGCTACACCTTC

J gene: TRBJ2-2
D gene: TRBD2
V gene: TRBV7-3
CDR3 protein: CASRLARLAGAENTGELFF
CDR3 DNA: TGTGCCAGCAGATTAGCAAGACTAGCGGGGGCCGAGAACACCGGGGAGCTGTTTTTT

J gene: TRBJ2-1
D gene: -
V gene: TRBV25-1
CDR3 protein: CASSYRVNEQFF
CDR3 DNA: TGTGCCAGCAGTTACAGGGTAAATGAGCAGTTCTTC